The clone carrying this T cell receptor beta chain was found once. This record comes from a study of T cell changes during pregnancy in multiple sclerosis. Data came from immunoSEQ multiplex PCR; TCRdb stores just in-frame clones and leaves some out. This repertoire shows about 80,000 clones, 94% found once; its top ten account for 2% to 3%. V was pared by 4 bases and J by 4 bases, with 6 bases of the junction left unmatched. From germline, CDR1 is LNHNV and CDR2 YYDKDF (reference sequence). This CDR3 contains 14 residues. This chain joins TRBV15 and TRBJ2-5, with 7 bases aligning to TRBD1. Specimen: peripheral blood, collected in the third trimester of pregnancy. The TCR originated in a female donor with multiple sclerosis, enrolled in a pregnancy study. The CDR3 reads CATSIRGGSETQYF. The CDR3 DNA follows: TGTGCCACCAGCATACGAGGGGGCTCAGAGACCCAGTACTTC.